This paragraph covers one T cell receptor (beta chain) sequence. There are a few counts of this clonotype. What this receptor recognizes is not known. One base away there is no much larger clone; base qualities are not given. These data are taken from a study of T cell repertoires in cytomegalovirus infection (dated by TCRdb to the late 2010s). For the wider study: Peptide stimulations targeted recently identified HLA-C-restricted CMV epitopes, whose presentation resists viral immunomodulation, together with well-studied HLA-B-restricted epitopes. Donor HLA type was relevant to the analysis, as public TCR beta signatures indicated carriage of CMV infection together with the matching HLA type.

Study-wide findings and limitations: The ex vivo response was dominated by HLA-C-restricted CMV-specific TCR beta clonotypes, which also provided the single most frequent clonotype in two of eight donors. In both this cohort and an independent roughly 350-donor cohort, the cumulative frequency of public TCR beta family members distinguished carriers of CMV infection plus the relevant HLA type.

The treatment or condition label for this specimen denotes: in vitro stimulation with specific CMV peptide epitopes to enrich CMV-specific T cells. The sequencing machine was an Illumina HiSeq 1500. The public reads were run again by TCRdb, first through fastp at Q25 and then through MiXCR, and only productive beta chains were kept. Here each entry gathers all rows of one CDR3 protein and keeps the most common genes and DNA. This sample comprises about 920,000 distinct CDR3 sequences, roughly a third of them detected only once. The ten largest clonotypes hold roughly 13% of the sample. CDR1 and CDR2 are read off the germline V gene (reference sequence) as SEHNR and FQNEAQ. V is pruned by 5 bases and J by 1 base, leaving 6 bases of the junction without a gene match. The CDR3 starts with the cysteine, ends with the phenylalanine, and has 15 residues. The entry retains the CDR3 DNA only, 45 bases that are in frame from base 1.

This TCR derives from a human donor in good health (CMV status not recorded). Some clones in this sample may be carry-over from other donors' samples. Sample: cultured CD8+ T cells from PBMCs, taken from culture after CMV antigen stimulation. The chain employs TRBV7-9 and TRBJ2-3, with TRBD2 matching 7 junction bases. The CDR3 reads as follows: CASSGPSGGTDTQYF. The DNA sequence reads TGTGCCAGCAGCGGCCCCAGCGGGGGCACAGATACGCAGTATTTT.